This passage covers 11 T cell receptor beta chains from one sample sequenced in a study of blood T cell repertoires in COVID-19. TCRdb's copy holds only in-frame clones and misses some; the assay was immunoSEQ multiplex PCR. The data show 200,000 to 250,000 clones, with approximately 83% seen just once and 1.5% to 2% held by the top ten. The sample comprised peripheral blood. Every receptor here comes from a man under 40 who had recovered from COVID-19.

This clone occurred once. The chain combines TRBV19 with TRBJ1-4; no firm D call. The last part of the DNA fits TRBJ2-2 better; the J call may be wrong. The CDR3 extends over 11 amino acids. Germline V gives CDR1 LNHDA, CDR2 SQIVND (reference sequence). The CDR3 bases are TGTGCCAGTAGTATCGGAAGGGAGCTGTTTTTT. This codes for CASSIGRELFF.

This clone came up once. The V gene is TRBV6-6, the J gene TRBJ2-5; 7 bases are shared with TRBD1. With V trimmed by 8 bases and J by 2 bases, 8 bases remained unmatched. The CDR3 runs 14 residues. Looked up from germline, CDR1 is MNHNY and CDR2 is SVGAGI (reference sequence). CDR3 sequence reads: CASGRDRSQETQYF. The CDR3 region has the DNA TGTGCCAGCGGTCGGGACAGATCTCAAGAGACCCAGTACTTC.

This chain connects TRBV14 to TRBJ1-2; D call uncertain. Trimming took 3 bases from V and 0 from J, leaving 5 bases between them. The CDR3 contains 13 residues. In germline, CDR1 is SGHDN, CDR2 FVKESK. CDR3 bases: TGTGCCAGCAGCCAGTACTCTAACTATGGCTACACCTTC. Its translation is CASSQYSNYGYTF.

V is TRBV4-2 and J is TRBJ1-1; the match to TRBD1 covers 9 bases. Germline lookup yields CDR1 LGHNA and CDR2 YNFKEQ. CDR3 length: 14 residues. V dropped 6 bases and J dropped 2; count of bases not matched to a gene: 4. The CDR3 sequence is CASSVDRGNTEAFF. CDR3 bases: TGTGCCAGCAGTGTGGACAGGGGAAACACTGAAGCTTTCTTT.

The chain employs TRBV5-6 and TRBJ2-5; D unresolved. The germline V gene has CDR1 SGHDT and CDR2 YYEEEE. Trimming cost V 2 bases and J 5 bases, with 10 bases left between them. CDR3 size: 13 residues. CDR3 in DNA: TGTGCCAGCAGCTTACTGGGCCTGGAGACCCAGTACTTC. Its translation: CASSLLGLETQYF.

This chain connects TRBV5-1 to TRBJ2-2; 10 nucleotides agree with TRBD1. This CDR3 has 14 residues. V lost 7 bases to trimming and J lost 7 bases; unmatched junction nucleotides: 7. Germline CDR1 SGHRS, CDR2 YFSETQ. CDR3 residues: CASDQGTGVGELFF. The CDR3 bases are TGCGCCAGCGACCAAGGGACAGGGGTCGGGGAGCTGTTTTTT.

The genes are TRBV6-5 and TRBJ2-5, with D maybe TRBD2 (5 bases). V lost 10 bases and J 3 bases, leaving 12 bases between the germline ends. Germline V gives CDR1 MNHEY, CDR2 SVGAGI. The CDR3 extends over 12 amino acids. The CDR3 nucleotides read TGTGCCACTGGCCCGAGGGAAGAGACCCAGTACTTC. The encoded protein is CATGPREETQYF.

This CDR3 reads CASSLGQGARTEAFF. The CDR3 DNA reads TGTGCCAGCAGCCTCGGACAGGGGGCGCGTACTGAAGCTTTCTTT. The chain couples TRBV16 to TRBJ1-1, with TRBD1 matching over 11 bases. The length of the CDR3 is 15 residues. Germline V gives CDR1 KGHSY, CDR2 FQNENV. V lost 4 bases and J lost 5; bases outside the gene matches: 6.

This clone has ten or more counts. The CDR3 loop is CSVEGLAGAPTRSNEQFF. In nucleotides, the CDR3 is TGCAGCGTTGAGGGGCTAGCGGGGGCACCTACGAGGAGCAATGAGCAGTTCTTC. The genes are TRBV29-1 and TRBJ2-1, with TRBD2 identical over 10 bases. V gave up 3 bases and J gave up 6 bases; unmatched junction bases: 17. Germline values: CDR1 SQVTM, CDR2 ANQGSEA. The CDR3 totals 18 residues.

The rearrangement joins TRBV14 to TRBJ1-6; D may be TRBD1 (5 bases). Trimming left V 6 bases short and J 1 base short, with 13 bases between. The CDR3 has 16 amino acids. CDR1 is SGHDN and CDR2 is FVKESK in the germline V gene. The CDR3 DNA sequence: TGTGCCAGCAGTGGTAGGGGCCAATCCTATAATTCACCCCTCCACTTT. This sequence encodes CASSGRGQSYNSPLHF. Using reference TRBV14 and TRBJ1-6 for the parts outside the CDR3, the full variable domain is EAGVTQFPSHSVIEKGQTVTLRCDPISGHDNLYWYRRVMGKEIKFLLHFVKESKQDESGMPNNRFLAERTGGTYSTLKVQPAELEDSGVYFCASSGRGQSYNSPLHFGNGTRLTVT.

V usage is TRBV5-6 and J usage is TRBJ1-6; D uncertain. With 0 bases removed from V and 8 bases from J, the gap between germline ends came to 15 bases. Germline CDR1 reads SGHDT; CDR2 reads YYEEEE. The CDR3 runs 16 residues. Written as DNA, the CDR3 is TGTGCCAGCAGCTTGGTGTACACAGCCGGGGATTCACCCCTCCACTTT. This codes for CASSLVYTAGDSPLHF. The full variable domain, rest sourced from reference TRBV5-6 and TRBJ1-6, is DAGVTQSPTHLIKTRGQQVTLRCSPKSGHDTVSWYQQALGQGPQFIFQYYEEEERQRGNFPDRFSGHQFPNYSSELNVNALLLGDSALYLCASSLVYTAGDSPLHFGNGTRLTVT.